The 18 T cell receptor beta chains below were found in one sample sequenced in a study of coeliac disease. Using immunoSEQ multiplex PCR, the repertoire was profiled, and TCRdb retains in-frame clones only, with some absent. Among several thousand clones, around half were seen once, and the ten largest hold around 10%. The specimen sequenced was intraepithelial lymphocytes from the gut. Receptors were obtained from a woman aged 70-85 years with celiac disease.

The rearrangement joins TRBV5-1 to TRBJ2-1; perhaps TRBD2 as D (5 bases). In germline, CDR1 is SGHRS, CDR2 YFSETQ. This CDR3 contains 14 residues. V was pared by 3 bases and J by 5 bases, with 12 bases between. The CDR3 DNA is TGCGCCAGCAGCTACGCGGGCATCAACAATGAGCAGTTCTTC. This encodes CASSYAGINNEQFF.

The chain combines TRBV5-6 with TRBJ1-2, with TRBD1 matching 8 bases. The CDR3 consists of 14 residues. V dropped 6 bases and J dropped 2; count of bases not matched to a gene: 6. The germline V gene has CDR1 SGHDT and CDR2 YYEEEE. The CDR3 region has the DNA TGTGCCAGCACCCGACAGGGGTTAAACTATGGCTACACCTTC. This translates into CASTRQGLNYGYTF.

Written as DNA, the CDR3 is TGTGCTAGTGGTTTTACTCCTGCAGGACAAAGTCGGGCCAACGTCCTGACTTTC. It encodes CASGFTPAGQSRANVLTF. This chain links TRBV12-5 with TRBJ2-6; TRBD1 is a possible D gene (5 bases). Looked up from germline, CDR1 is LGHNT and CDR2 is FRNRAP. Trimming pared 3 bases from V and 5 bases from J, leaving 20 bases between. There are 18 residues in the CDR3.

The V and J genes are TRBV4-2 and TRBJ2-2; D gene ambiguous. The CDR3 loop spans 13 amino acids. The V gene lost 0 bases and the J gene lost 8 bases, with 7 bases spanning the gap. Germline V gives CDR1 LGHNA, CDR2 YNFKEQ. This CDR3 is CASSQEAFGELFF. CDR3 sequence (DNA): TGTGCCAGCAGCCAAGAGGCTTTTGGGGAGCTGTTTTTT.

CDR3 sequence reads: CASSQDREDSPLHF. CDR3 bases: TGTGCCAGCAGTCAGGACAGGGAGGATTCACCCCTCCACTTT. The J gene is TRBJ1-6, the V gene TRBV28; TRBD1 agrees at 8 bases. Germline-derived CDR1 and CDR2 are MDHEN and SYDVKM. V dropped 5 bases and J dropped 8; count of bases not matched to a gene: 5. The CDR3 consists of 14 residues.

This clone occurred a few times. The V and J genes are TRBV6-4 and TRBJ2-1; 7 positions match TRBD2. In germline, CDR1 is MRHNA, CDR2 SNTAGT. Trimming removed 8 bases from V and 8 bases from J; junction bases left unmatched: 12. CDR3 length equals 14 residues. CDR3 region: CASHTGTTNYEQFF. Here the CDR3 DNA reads TGTGCCAGCCACACCGGGACTACGAACTATGAGCAGTTCTTC.

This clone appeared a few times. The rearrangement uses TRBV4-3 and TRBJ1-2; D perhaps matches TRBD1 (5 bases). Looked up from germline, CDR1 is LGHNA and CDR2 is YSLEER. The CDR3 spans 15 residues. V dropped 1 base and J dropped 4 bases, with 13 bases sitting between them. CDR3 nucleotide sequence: TGCGCCAGCAGCCAAGCCCAAGGGGATGCCTATGGCTACACCTTC. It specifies CASSQAQGDAYGYTF.

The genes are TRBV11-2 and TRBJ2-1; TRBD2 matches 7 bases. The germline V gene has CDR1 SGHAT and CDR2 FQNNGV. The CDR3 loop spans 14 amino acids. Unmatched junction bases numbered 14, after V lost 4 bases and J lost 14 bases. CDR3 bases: TGTGCCAGCAGCTCCTTGGGGGGGGTAAAGGGGAAGTTCTTC. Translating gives CASSSLGGVKGKFF.

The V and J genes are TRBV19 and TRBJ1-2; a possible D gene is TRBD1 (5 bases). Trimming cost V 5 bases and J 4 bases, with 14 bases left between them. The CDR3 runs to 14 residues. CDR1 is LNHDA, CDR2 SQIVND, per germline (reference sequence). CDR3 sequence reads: CASSVGGSFYGYTF. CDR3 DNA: TGTGCCAGTAGTGTCGGGGGGTCCTTCTATGGCTACACCTTC.

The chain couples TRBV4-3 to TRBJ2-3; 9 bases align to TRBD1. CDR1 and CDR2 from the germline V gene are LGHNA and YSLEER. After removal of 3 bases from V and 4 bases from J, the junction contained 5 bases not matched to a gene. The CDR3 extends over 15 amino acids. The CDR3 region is CASSQRTGVSDTQYF. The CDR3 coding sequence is TGCGCCAGCAGCCAGAGGACAGGGGTTTCAGATACGCAGTATTTT.

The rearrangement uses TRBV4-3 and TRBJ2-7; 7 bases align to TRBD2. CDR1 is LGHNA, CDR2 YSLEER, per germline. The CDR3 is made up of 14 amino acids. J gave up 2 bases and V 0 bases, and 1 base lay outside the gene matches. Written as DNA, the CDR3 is TGCGCCAGCAGCCAAGAACGGGGGGCCTACGAGCAGTACTTC. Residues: CASSQERGAYEQYF.

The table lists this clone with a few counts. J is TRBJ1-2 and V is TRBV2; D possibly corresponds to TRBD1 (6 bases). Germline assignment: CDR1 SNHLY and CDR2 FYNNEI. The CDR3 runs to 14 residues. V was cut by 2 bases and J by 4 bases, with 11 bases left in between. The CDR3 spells CASSESGGGYGYTF. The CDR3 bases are TGTGCCAGCAGTGAAAGCGGGGGCGGCTATGGCTACACCTTC. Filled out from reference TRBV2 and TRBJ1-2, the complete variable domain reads EPEVTQTPSHQVTQMGQEVILRCVPISNHLYFYWYRQILGQKVEFLVSFYNNEISEKSEIFDDQFSVERPDGSNFTLKIRSTKLEDSAMYFCASSESGGGYGYTFGSGTRLTVV.

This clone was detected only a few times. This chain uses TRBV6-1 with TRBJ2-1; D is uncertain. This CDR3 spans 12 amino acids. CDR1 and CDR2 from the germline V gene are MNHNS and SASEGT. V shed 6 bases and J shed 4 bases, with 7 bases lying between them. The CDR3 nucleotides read TGTGCCAGCAGACAGCCGTACAATGAGCAGTTCTTC. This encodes CASRQPYNEQFF.

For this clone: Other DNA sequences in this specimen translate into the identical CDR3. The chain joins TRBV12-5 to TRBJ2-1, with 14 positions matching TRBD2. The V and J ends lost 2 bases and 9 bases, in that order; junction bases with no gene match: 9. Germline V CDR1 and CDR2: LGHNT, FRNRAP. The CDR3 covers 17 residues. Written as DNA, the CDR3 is TGTGCTAGTGGTTTGACCTCGACTAGCGGGGGGGCGGGTGAGCAGTTCTTC. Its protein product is CASGLTSTSGGAGEQFF.

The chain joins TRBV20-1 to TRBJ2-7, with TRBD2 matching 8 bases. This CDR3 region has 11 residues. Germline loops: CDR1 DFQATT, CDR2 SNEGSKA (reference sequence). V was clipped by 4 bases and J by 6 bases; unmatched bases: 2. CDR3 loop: CSAIGGGEQYF. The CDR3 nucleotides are TGCAGTGCTATCGGGGGGGGCGAGCAGTACTTC.

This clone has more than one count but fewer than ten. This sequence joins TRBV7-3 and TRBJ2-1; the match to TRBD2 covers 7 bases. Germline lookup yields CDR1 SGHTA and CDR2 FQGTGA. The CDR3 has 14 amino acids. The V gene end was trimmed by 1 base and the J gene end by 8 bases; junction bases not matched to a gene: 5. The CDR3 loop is CASSLSGGEDEQFF. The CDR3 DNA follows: TGTGCCAGCAGCTTAAGTGGGGGGGAGGATGAGCAGTTCTTC.

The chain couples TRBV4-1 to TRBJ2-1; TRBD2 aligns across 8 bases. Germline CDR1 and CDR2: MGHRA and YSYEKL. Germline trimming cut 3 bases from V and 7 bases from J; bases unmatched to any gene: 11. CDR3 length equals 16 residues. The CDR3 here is CASSHITGGPWNEQFF. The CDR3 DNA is TGCGCCAGCAGCCATATAACGGGGGGGCCTTGGAATGAGCAGTTCTTC.

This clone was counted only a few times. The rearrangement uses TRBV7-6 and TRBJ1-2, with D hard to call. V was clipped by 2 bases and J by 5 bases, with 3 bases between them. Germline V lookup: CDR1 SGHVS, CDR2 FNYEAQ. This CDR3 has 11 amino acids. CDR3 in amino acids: CASSLPYGYTF. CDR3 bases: TGTGCCAGCAGCTTACCTTATGGCTACACCTTC.